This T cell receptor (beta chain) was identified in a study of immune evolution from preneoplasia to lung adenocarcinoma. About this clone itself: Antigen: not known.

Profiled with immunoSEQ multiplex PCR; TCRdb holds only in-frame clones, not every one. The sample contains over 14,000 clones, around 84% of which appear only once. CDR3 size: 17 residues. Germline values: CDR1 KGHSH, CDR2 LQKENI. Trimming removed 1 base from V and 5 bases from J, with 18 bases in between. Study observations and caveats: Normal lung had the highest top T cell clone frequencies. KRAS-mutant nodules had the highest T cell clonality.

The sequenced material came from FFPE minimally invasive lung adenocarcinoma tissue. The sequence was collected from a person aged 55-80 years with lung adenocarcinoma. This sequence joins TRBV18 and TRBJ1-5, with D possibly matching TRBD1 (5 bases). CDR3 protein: CASSPLKGANLDQPQHF. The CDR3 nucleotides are TGTGCCAGCTCACCACTGAAAGGGGCGAACCTGGATCAGCCCCAGCATTTT.